The next 21 T cell receptor beta chains were all read from a single sample in a study of shared clonotypes between healthy human individuals. TCRdb keeps only in-frame clones here, not all; method: immunoSEQ multiplex PCR. Of around 2,000,000 clones listed, approximately 95% were seen once; the top ten hold 0.13%. The sample consisted of naive CD4+ T cells sorted from blood. Documented subset: CD45RA+ positively selected. These receptors originate from a man between 18 and 29 years old in good health.

This chain uses TRBV5-1 with TRBJ1-6, with TRBD1 matching over 9 bases. The CDR3 is made up of 15 amino acids. V lost 4 bases, J lost 5 bases, and 4 bases stayed unmatched. Germline values: CDR1 SGHRS, CDR2 YFSETQ. In nucleotides, the CDR3 is TGCGCCAGCAGCCCCGGGACAGGGAATAATTCACCCCTCCACTTT. Residues: CASSPGTGNNSPLHF.

The chain joins TRBV4-3 to TRBJ2-7; the match to TRBD2 covers 9 bases. CDR1 is LGHNA and CDR2 is YSLEER in the germline V gene. This CDR3 is 16 amino acids long. With V trimmed by 5 bases and J by 3 bases, 11 bases remained unmatched. CDR3 in amino acids: CASSRSAREGHYEQYF. The CDR3 DNA sequence: TGCGCCAGCAGCAGAAGTGCGCGGGAGGGCCACTACGAGCAGTACTTC.

Written as DNA, the CDR3 is TGTGCCATCAGTGAGTCGGGGGGGCCCACAGATACGCAGTATTTT. Its translation: CAISESGGPTDTQYF. J is TRBJ2-3 and V is TRBV10-3; possible D gene TRBD2, 7 bases. The germline V gene encodes CDR1 ENHRY and CDR2 SYGVKD. This CDR3 is 15 amino acids long. V lost 0 bases to trimming and J lost 2 bases, with 9 bases between them.

The J gene is TRBJ2-3, the V gene TRBV5-4, with TRBD2 matching 14 bases. Germline assignment: CDR1 SGHNT and CDR2 YYREEE (reference sequence). The CDR3 totals 14 residues. V shed 4 bases, J shed 8 bases, and the junction held 3 bases outside the gene matches. Here the CDR3 reads CASSTGTSGSTQYF. CDR3 sequence (DNA): TGTGCCAGCAGCACGGGGACTAGCGGGAGTACGCAGTATTTT.

The rearrangement links TRBV11-2 to TRBJ1-1, with a weak D call TRBD1 (5 bases). V was pared by 2 bases and J by 6 bases, with 16 bases between. The CDR3 runs to 15 residues. CDR1 is SGHAT, CDR2 FQNNGV, per germline. This CDR3 is CASSLRVGGVAEAFF. The DNA for the CDR3 is TGTGCCAGCAGCTTACGCGTCGGGGGGGTGGCTGAAGCTTTCTTT.

The gene calls are TRBV14 and TRBJ2-5, with D hard to call. The length of the CDR3 is 18 residues. CDR1 is SGHDN, CDR2 FVKESK, per germline. V was trimmed by 1 base and J by 3 bases, leaving 21 bases between them. This CDR3 reads CASSQGAVSRAYEETQYF. CDR3 nucleotides: TGTGCCAGCAGCCAAGGGGCGGTTAGCAGAGCCTATGAAGAGACCCAGTACTTC.

This chain uses TRBV7-8 with TRBJ2-3, with unresolved D. CDR1 SGHVS and CDR2 FQNEAQ come from the germline V gene. Trimming pared 0 bases from V and 11 bases from J, leaving 12 bases between. The CDR3 is 13 residues long. For the CDR3, the DNA is TGTGCCAGCAGCTTAGCGTTGGCCGTAGGGCAGTATTTT. Protein: CASSLALAVGQYF.

The V and J genes are TRBV12-5 and TRBJ2-3; TRBD1 matches at 10 bases. V was clipped by 6 bases and J by 0 bases; unmatched bases: 12. CDR1 is LGHNT, CDR2 FRNRAP, per germline. The CDR3 length is 18 residues. The CDR3 loop is CASGQSRDRGPSTDTQYF. In DNA, the CDR3 is TGTGCTAGTGGCCAGAGCCGGGACAGGGGTCCTAGCACAGATACGCAGTATTTT.

V gene TRBV29-1 combines with J gene TRBJ2-4; unclear D gene. Trimming left V 7 bases short and J 0 bases short, with 4 bases between. Germline CDR1 is SQVTM and CDR2 is ANQGSEA. This CDR3 contains 11 residues. The CDR3 nucleotides are TGCAGCGCAATAGCCAAAAACATTCAGTACTTC. The encoded protein is CSAIAKNIQYF.

The chain joins TRBV7-9 to TRBJ1-4; maybe TRBD1 (5 bases). Germline V gene sequence: CDR1 SEHNR, CDR2 FQNEAQ (reference sequence). V lost 1 base, J lost 0 bases, and 12 bases lay in between. This CDR3 is built from 17 residues. The chain's CDR3 is CASSLEGRGSTNEKLFF. CDR3 DNA: TGTGCCAGCAGCTTAGAGGGACGCGGCTCAACTAATGAAAAACTGTTTTTT.

This CDR3 is CASSLGTMSNQPQHF. In DNA form, the CDR3 reads TGTGCCAGCAGCTTAGGGACAATGAGTAATCAGCCCCAGCATTTT. The chain is built from TRBV7-2 and TRBJ1-5; TRBD1 is a possible D gene (5 bases). Trimming stripped 1 base from V and 4 bases from J, with 11 bases between. Germline CDR1 is SGHTA and CDR2 is FQGNSA. The CDR3 has 15 amino acids.

The chain employs TRBV4-1 and TRBJ1-3, with 8 bases fitting TRBD1. The trim removed 4 bases at V and 3 bases at J, leaving 8 bases unmatched. This CDR3 is built from 16 residues. Germline V CDR1 and CDR2: MGHRA, YSYEKL. CDR3: CASSLASTGDGNTIYF. The CDR3 nucleotides read TGCGCCAGCAGCCTAGCCTCGACAGGGGATGGAAACACCATATATTTT.

This sequence joins TRBV5-1 and TRBJ2-2; 9 positions agree with TRBD2. Trimming removed 4 bases from V and 5 bases from J; junction bases left unmatched: 6. The CDR3 has 15 amino acids. Germline V gene data show CDR1 as SGHRS and CDR2 as YFSETQ. Here the CDR3 reads CASSGSGGRTGELFF. CDR3 DNA: TGCGCCAGCAGCGGTAGCGGGGGTCGAACCGGGGAGCTGTTTTTT.

In this sample, this clone turned up once. This sequence joins TRBV5-1 and TRBJ2-7; D is possibly TRBD1 (6 bases). Trimming removed 2 bases from V and 0 bases from J, with 9 bases in between. CDR1 is SGHRS, CDR2 YFSETQ, per germline. The CDR3 spans 14 residues. This chain's CDR3 is CASSFAGASYEQYF. For the CDR3, the DNA is TGCGCCAGCAGCTTCGCAGGGGCCTCCTACGAGCAGTACTTC.

Note on this clone: Other DNA sequences in this sample translate to the same CDR3. The rearrangement joins TRBV9 to TRBJ2-7, with D possibly being TRBD1 or TRBD2 (5 bases each). The CDR3 covers 14 residues. The V and J ends lost 2 bases and 3 bases respectively, with 12 bases between them. Germline V gene data show CDR1 as SGDLS and CDR2 as YYNGEE. The CDR3 sequence: CASSVGTGRYEQYF. CDR3 nucleotide sequence: TGTGCCAGCAGCGTGGGGACGGGACGCTACGAGCAGTACTTC.

The chain uses TRBV4-1 and TRBJ1-3; D perhaps matches TRBD1 (6 bases). Trimming cost V 1 base and J 3 bases, with 10 bases left between them. CDR1 and CDR2 (germline): MGHRA, YSYEKL. This CDR3 comprises 15 residues. The CDR3 loop reads CASSQVRGFGNTIYF. Here the CDR3 DNA reads TGCGCCAGCAGCCAAGTCAGGGGATTTGGAAACACCATATATTTT.

The rearrangement uses TRBV10-3 and TRBJ2-5; perhaps D is TRBD1 or TRBD2 (5 bases each). The CDR3 is 15 amino acids. Trimming cost V 2 bases and J 4 bases, with 14 bases left between them. The germline CDR1 and CDR2 sequences are ENHRY and SYGVKD. The CDR3 region has the DNA TGTGCCATCAGTGAGGGTATTGGGGCGGGAGAGACCCAGTACTTC. This gives the protein CAISEGIGAGETQYF.

This chain links TRBV2 with TRBJ1-6, with 9 positions matching TRBD1. The junction had 5 bases not matched to a gene; V was cut back by 4 bases and J by 10 bases. The CDR3 contains 14 residues. Germline values: CDR1 SNHLY, CDR2 FYNNEI. The CDR3 sequence is CASSGRDRASPLHF. The CDR3 coding sequence is TGTGCCAGCAGTGGCCGGGACAGGGCCTCACCCCTCCACTTT.

The J gene is TRBJ2-1, the V gene TRBV19, with 11 bases identical to TRBD2. The CDR3 has 18 residues. Per the germline V gene, CDR1 is LNHDA and CDR2 is SQIVND (reference sequence). V lost 6 bases and J lost 8; bases outside the gene matches: 18. The CDR3 nucleotides read TGTGCCAGTAGCGTATGGTTAGGGTCACTAGCGGGAGTCCATGAGCAGTTCTTC. Encoded protein: CASSVWLGSLAGVHEQFF.

V gene TRBV5-1 combines with J gene TRBJ1-4; D is perhaps TRBD1 (6 bases). The CDR3 runs 14 residues. Germline values: CDR1 SGHRS, CDR2 YFSETQ. With 5 bases removed from V and 8 bases from J, the gap between germline ends came to 16 bases. The CDR3 coding sequence is TGCGCCAGCAGAGGGGGAGGCCTAGGAGAAAAACTGTTTTTT. It specifies CASRGGGLGEKLFF.

Regarding this clone: The same CDR3 arises from other DNA sequences in this sample as well. The chain links TRBV2 to TRBJ1-6; D gene unclear. Trimming took 3 bases from V and 1 from J, leaving 7 bases between them. The germline V gene encodes CDR1 SNHLY and CDR2 FYNNEI. The CDR3 spans 15 residues. The CDR3, as DNA: TGTGCCAGCAGTGATCGGGGTTCCTATAATTCACCCCTCCACTTT. It codes for CASSDRGSYNSPLHF.